The T cell receptor beta chain under discussion was sequenced for a study of T cell responses to AZD1222 COVID-19 vaccine. Points from the study as a whole: Of the AZD1222 recipients, only 5 to 7 were seropositive at baseline. There were mostly white British donors and more females than males, and clonal diversity was possibly underestimated. Once two AZD1222 doses were given, Spike-specific TCR breadth and depth went up.

CDR3 length: 17 amino acids. The V and J ends lost 4 bases and 6 bases, in that order; junction bases with no gene match: 14. Per germline, CDR1 MGHRA and CDR2 YSYEKL. This clone was recorded once. Its antigen is not known. Sequencing used immunoSEQ multiplex PCR; TCRdb keeps in-frame clones, though not all of them. The table has over 85,000 clones, around 90% seen once; the top ten hold about 8.3%. The sample here was peripheral blood, taken on day 0 of AZD1222 vaccination. This clonotype was obtained from an adult in good health. The chain links TRBV4-1 to TRBJ2-3; TRBD2 aligns across 9 bases. CDR3: CASSPGTSRLGPDTQYF. The CDR3 DNA is TGCGCCAGCAGCCCTGGGACTAGCAGATTAGGTCCGGATACGCAGTATTTT.